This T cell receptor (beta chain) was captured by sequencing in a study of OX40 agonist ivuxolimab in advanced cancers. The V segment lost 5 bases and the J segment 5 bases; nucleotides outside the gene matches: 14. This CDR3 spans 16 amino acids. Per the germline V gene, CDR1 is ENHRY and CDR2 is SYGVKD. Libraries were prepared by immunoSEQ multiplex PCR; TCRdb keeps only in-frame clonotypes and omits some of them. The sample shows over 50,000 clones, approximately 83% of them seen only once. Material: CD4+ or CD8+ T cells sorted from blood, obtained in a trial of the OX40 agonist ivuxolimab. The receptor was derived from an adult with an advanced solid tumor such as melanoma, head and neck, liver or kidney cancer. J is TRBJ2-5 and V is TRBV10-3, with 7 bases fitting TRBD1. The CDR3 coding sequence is TGTGCCATCAGTACCTATGACAGGGAATCTGTGGAGACCCAGTACTTC. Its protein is CAISTYDRESVETQYF.